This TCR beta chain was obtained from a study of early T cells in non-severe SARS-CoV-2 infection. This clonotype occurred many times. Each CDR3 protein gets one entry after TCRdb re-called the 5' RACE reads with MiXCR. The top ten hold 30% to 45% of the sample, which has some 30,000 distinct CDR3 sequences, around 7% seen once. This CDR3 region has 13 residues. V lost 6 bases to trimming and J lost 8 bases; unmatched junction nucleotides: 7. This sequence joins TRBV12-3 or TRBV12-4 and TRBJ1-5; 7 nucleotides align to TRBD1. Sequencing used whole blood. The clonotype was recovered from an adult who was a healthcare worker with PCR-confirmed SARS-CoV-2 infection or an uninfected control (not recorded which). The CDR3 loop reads CASSPGQREPQHF. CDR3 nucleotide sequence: TGTGCCAGCAGCCCGGGACAGCGGGAGCCCCAGCATTTT.